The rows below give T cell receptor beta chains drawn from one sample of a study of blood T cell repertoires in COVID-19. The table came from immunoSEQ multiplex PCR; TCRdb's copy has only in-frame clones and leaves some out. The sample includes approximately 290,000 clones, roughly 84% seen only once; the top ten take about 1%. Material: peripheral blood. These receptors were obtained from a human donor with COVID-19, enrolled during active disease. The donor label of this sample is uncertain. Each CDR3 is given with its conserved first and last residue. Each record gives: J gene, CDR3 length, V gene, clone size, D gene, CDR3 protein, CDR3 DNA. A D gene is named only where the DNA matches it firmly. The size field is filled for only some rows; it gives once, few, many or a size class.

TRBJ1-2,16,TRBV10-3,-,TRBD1,CAISESNQGVGYGYTF,TGTGCCATCAGTGAGTCGAACCAGGGGGTTGGCTATGGCTACACCTTC
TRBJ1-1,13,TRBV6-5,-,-,CASRWIANTEAFF,TGTGCCAGCAGGTGGATAGCGAACACTGAAGCTTTCTTT
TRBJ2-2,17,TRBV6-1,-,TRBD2,CASSDRGLAENTGELFF,TGTGCCAGCAGTGACCGCGGGCTAGCGGAGAACACCGGGGAGCTGTTTTTT
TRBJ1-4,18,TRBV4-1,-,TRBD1,CASSQTDRFWEVNEKLFF,TGCGCCAGCAGCCAAACGGACAGGTTCTGGGAGGTTAATGAAAAACTGTTTTTT
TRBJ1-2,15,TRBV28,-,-,CASSPPAGLNYGYTF,TGTGCCAGCAGTCCCCCGGCAGGGTTGAACTATGGCTACACCTTC
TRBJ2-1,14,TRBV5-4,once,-,CASSLAGFDNEQFF,TGTGCCAGCAGCTTGGCGGGATTCGACAATGAGCAGTTCTTC
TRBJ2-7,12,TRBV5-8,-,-,CASSSVGGRQYF,TGTGCCAGCAGCTCCGTTGGAGGGCGGCAGTACTTC
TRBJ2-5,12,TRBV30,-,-,CAWSVQAETQYF,TGTGCCTGGAGTGTCCAGGCGGAGACCCAGTACTTC
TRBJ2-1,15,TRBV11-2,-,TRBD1,CASSLQGAFMNEQFF,TGTGCCAGCAGCTTACAGGGGGCATTTATGAATGAGCAGTTCTTC
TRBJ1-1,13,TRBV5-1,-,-,CASSLQMNTEAFF,TGCGCCAGCAGCTTACAAATGAACACTGAAGCTTTCTTT
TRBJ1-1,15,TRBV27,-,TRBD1,CASSFNLGTGGEAFF,TGTGCCAGCAGTTTTAATTTAGGGACAGGGGGTGAAGCTTTCTTT